Sequencing of this TCR beta chain was carried out in a study of T cell responses to AZD1222 COVID-19 vaccine. Study results and limitations: Spike as a whole was targeted by vaccine-associated CD4 TCRs, dominant at 160-218 and 743-854. Clonal diversity may have been underestimated, and the donors were mostly white British, with more females than males.

Germline V CDR1 and CDR2: LGHDT, YNNKEL (reference sequence). CDR3 length equals 14 residues. V lost 3 bases to trimming and J lost 4 bases, with 11 bases between them. In its sample, this clone was seen once. Its antigen remains unidentified. Some clones are missing from TCRdb's copy, which holds only in-frame ones; the method was immunoSEQ multiplex PCR. The sample has approximately 100,000 clones, just under 95% seen once. Sequences were derived from peripheral blood, sampled on day 0 of AZD1222 vaccination. The source of this sequence is an adult in good health. This sequence joins TRBV3-1 (or the pseudogene TRBV3-2) and TRBJ2-3; the D is unclear. DNA for the CDR3: TGTGCCAGCAGCCACGCGTACAGTTCAGATACGCAGTATTTT. Amino acid sequence: CASSHAYSSDTQYF.